The 29 T cell receptor beta chains presented below share a single source sample, sequenced in a study of blood T cell repertoires in COVID-19. Generated by immunoSEQ multiplex PCR, the TCRdb table keeps only in-frame clones and is missing some. This sample yields 85,000 to 100,000 clones, of which approximately 85% are seen a single time; approximately 18% belongs to the top ten. The specimen sequenced was peripheral blood. These receptors were taken from a woman aged 80 or older with active or convalescent COVID-19.

The chain has TRBV4-1 and TRBJ2-6; 8 bases align to TRBD1. J lost 0 bases, V lost 0 bases, and 7 bases had no gene match. The germline gives CDR1 MGHRA, CDR2 YSYEKL. The CDR3 sequence is 19 residues long. The CDR3 nucleotides read TGCGCCAGCAGCCAAGATTTCCCAGGGGGCGACTCTGGGGCCAACGTCCTGACTTTC. The encoded protein is CASSQDFPGGDSGANVLTF.

J is TRBJ1-6 and V is TRBV28, with TRBD1 as a possible D gene (5 bases). V lost 3 bases and J lost 5, with 11 bases in between. CDR1 MDHEN and CDR2 SYDVKM come from the germline V gene. The CDR3 covers 15 residues. CDR3 in amino acids: CASSFPRTNNSPLHF. The CDR3 DNA reads as TGTGCCAGCAGTTTCCCACGGACAAATAATTCACCCCTCCACTTT. Combining the CDR3 with reference TRBV28 and TRBJ1-6 gives the whole variable domain DVKVTQSSRYLVKRTGEKVFLECVQDMDHENMFWYRQDPGLGLRLIYFSYDVKMKEKGDIPEGYSVSREKKERFSLILESASTNQTSMYLCASSFPRTNNSPLHFGNGTRLTVT.

The CDR3 DNA is TGTGCCAGCAGCGTACAGGGTGGCACTGAAGCTTTCTTT. Translated, it gives CASSVQGGTEAFF. J is TRBJ1-1 and V is TRBV7-6; TRBD1 might be the D (6 bases). The germline V gene has CDR1 SGHVS and CDR2 FNYEAQ. The V and J ends lost 5 bases and 4 bases respectively, with 11 bases between them. The CDR3 runs 13 residues.

This sequence joins TRBV28 and TRBJ1-6, with unresolved D. V lost 2 bases and J lost 9, with 5 bases in between. The CDR3 has 12 amino acids. Per the germline V gene, CDR1 is MDHEN and CDR2 is SYDVKM. Here the CDR3 DNA reads TGTGCCAGCAGTTTAATACTTTCACCCCTCCACTTT. It specifies CASSLILSPLHF.

The chain uses TRBV12-5 and TRBJ2-5; TRBD1 is a possible D gene (6 bases). The CDR3 covers 13 residues. The V gene's germline CDR1 is LGHNT and CDR2 FRNRAP. V shed 5 bases and J shed 8 bases, with 15 bases lying between them. Here the CDR3 reads CASGPDRKSTQYF. The CDR3 region has the DNA TGTGCTAGTGGTCCGGACAGAAAAAGCACCCAGTACTTC.

This clone was seen only a few times. The J gene is TRBJ2-7, the V gene TRBV28; 9 bases line up with TRBD2. This CDR3 comprises 15 residues. In germline, CDR1 is MDHEN, CDR2 SYDVKM. The V and J ends lost 5 bases and 3 bases, in that order; junction bases with no gene match: 8. CDR3 in DNA: TGTGCCAGCAGTCCCCTAGGAGCGGGAGGCTACGAGCAGTACTTC. Protein sequence: CASSPLGAGGYEQYF. Full variable domain (outside the CDR3, taken from reference TRBV28 and TRBJ2-7): DVKVTQSSRYLVKRTGEKVFLECVQDMDHENMFWYRQDPGLGLRLIYFSYDVKMKEKGDIPEGYSVSREKKERFSLILESASTNQTSMYLCASSPLGAGGYEQYFGPGTRLTVT.

This clone was found a few times. One end of the junction does not line up with germline, which may come from a read error. The rearrangement joins TRBV29-1 to TRBJ2-2, with TRBD2 identical over 15 bases. CDR1 is SQVTM and CDR2 is ANQGSEA in the germline V gene. This CDR3 region has 18 residues. The CDR3 here is CSVGVRPGLAGGDRGAVF. CDR3 in DNA: TGCAGCGTTGGGGTTCGACCGGGACTAGCGGGAGGAGACCGGGGAGCTGTTTTT.

The gene calls are TRBV5-1 and TRBJ2-5; possibly TRBD1 for D (6 bases). The CDR3 totals 17 residues. Trimming removed 0 bases at V and 5 bases at J, with 20 bases between. Germline CDR1 reads SGHRS; CDR2 reads YFSETQ. CDR3 in DNA: TGCGCCAGCAGCTTGGCCCTGGGGGCCGGATCAGGGGAGACCCAGTACTTC. Translating gives CASSLALGAGSGETQYF.

The rearrangement uses TRBV2 and TRBJ1-2, with D possibly matching TRBD1 (6 bases). From germline, CDR1 is SNHLY and CDR2 FYNNEI. The ends were cut back, 3 bases at V and 0 bases at J, with 8 bases in the middle. The CDR3 loop spans 14 amino acids. Written as DNA, the CDR3 is TGTGCCAGCAGTGATACAGGGACTAACTATGGCTACACCTTC. Its translation is CASSDTGTNYGYTF.

As DNA, the CDR3 is TGTGCCAGCAGCCCCAGATCAGGAAATGAAAAACTGTTTTTT. It specifies CASSPRSGNEKLFF. This sequence joins TRBV9 and TRBJ1-4; D not resolved. The CDR3 is 14 residues long. Germline loops: CDR1 SGDLS, CDR2 YYNGEE. V gave up 4 bases and J gave up 5 bases, with 12 bases separating them.

The chain uses TRBV7-2 and TRBJ2-7; 8 nucleotides align to TRBD2. V trimming: 2 bases; J trimming: 6 bases; junction bases outside the gene matches: 9. Germline V lookup: CDR1 SGHTA, CDR2 FQGNSA. The CDR3 has 15 residues. The CDR3 here is CASSLSPGGPAEQYF. The CDR3 DNA sequence: TGTGCCAGCAGCTTATCTCCGGGAGGGCCGGCCGAGCAGTACTTC.

This clone was observed a single time. The chain uses TRBV6-5 and TRBJ2-5, with D unresolved. Trimming took off 7 bases at V and 0 bases at J, with 6 bases between the two ends. Germline loops: CDR1 MNHEY, CDR2 SVGAGI. There are 12 residues in the CDR3. The CDR3 nucleotides are TGTGCCAGCACCTCCTACCAAGAGACCCAGTACTTC. Translation gives CASTSYQETQYF.

The V gene is TRBV6-1, the J gene TRBJ2-4, with 7 bases aligning to TRBD2. Germline-derived CDR1 and CDR2 are MNHNS and SASEGT. The J segment lost 8 bases and the V segment lost 3 bases, leaving 4 bases of the junction unmatched. The CDR3 covers 13 residues. CDR3 nucleotides: TGTGCCAGCAGTGACCTCCGGGGGGACATTCAGTACTTC. As protein: CASSDLRGDIQYF.

This sequence joins TRBV6-1 and TRBJ1-1; D is perhaps TRBD1 (5 bases). Trimming took 4 bases from V and 1 from J, leaving 16 bases between them. The CDR3 loop spans 16 amino acids. Looked up from germline, CDR1 is MNHNS and CDR2 is SASEGT. For the CDR3, the DNA is TGTGCCAGCAGTGGAAAGGGTGGAGGGGAGAACACTGAAGCTTTCTTT. It is translated as CASSGKGGGENTEAFF.

V and J are TRBV5-4 and TRBJ1-2; TRBD1 aligns across 7 bases. This CDR3 comprises 16 residues. CDR1 SGHNT and CDR2 YYREEE come from the germline V gene (reference sequence). After removal of 3 bases from V and 2 bases from J, the junction contained 10 bases not matched to a gene. The DNA for the CDR3 is TGTGCCAGCAGCTGGCGGACAGGACAAATAAACTATGGCTACACCTTC. Translated: CASSWRTGQINYGYTF.

The chain links TRBV7-2 to TRBJ2-1; 8 nucleotides agree with TRBD1. The CDR3 consists of 14 residues. The V gene's germline CDR1 is SGHTA and CDR2 FQGNSA. V shed 5 bases, J shed 2 bases, and the junction held 2 bases outside the gene matches. For the CDR3, the DNA is TGTGCCAGCAGCGTGGACAGGGCCTACAATGAGCAGTTCTTC. Protein sequence: CASSVDRAYNEQFF.

The chain uses TRBV7-8 and TRBJ2-7; a possible D gene is TRBD2 (6 bases). The CDR3 sequence is 14 residues long. Germline assignment: CDR1 SGHVS and CDR2 FQNEAQ. Trimming took off 5 bases at V and 7 bases at J, with 18 bases between the two ends. This CDR3 is CASSPHGGAREQYF. CDR3 DNA: TGTGCCAGCAGCCCCCACGGAGGGGCCCGGGAGCAGTACTTC.

The V gene is TRBV19, the J gene TRBJ2-1; TRBD1 matches at 8 bases. Trimming removed 4 bases from V and 4 bases from J; junction bases left unmatched: 6. The CDR3 is made up of 15 amino acids. Looked up from germline, CDR1 is LNHDA and CDR2 is SQIVND (reference sequence). Here the CDR3 DNA reads TGTGCCAGTAGTAGATCGGACAGGGAGTACAATGAGCAGTTCTTC. Amino acid sequence: CASSRSDREYNEQFF. Using reference TRBV19 and TRBJ2-1 for the parts outside the CDR3, the full variable domain is DGGITQSPKYLFRKEGQNVTLSCEQNLNHDAMYWYRQDPGQGLRLIYYSQIVNDFQKGDIAEGYSVSREKKESFPLTVTSAQKNPTAFYLCASSRSDREYNEQFFGPGTRLTVL.

V usage is TRBV27 and J usage is TRBJ2-7; TRBD1 aligns across 7 bases. The CDR3 sequence is 14 residues long. J lost 4 bases, V lost 2 bases, and 5 bases had no gene match. Per germline, CDR1 MNHEY and CDR2 SMNVEV (reference sequence). The CDR3 nucleotides are TGTGCCAGCAGTTTACAGGACAGGAGATACGAGCAGTACTTC. Translated, it gives CASSLQDRRYEQYF.

The chain couples TRBV12-3 or TRBV12-4 to TRBJ1-2; tentative D call: TRBD1 (6 bases). CDR3 size: 13 residues. The V gene lost 5 bases and the J gene lost 3 bases, with 10 bases spanning the gap. The CDR3 DNA reads as TGTGCCAGCAGTCCGCGACAGGACTATGGCTACACCTTC. Encoded protein: CASSPRQDYGYTF.

This rearrangement joins TRBV19 to TRBJ2-3, with 8 bases that match TRBD2. The CDR3 runs 16 residues. Germline trimming cut 5 bases from V and 4 bases from J; bases unmatched to any gene: 11. Per germline, CDR1 LNHDA and CDR2 SQIVND (reference sequence). The CDR3 bases are TGTGCCAGTAGTGGCGGACTAGCCCGCGGGGCAGATACGCAGTATTTT. Translating gives CASSGGLARGADTQYF.

V usage is TRBV28 and J usage is TRBJ2-5, with 11 nucleotides matching TRBD1. CDR1 and CDR2 (germline): MDHEN, SYDVKM. V shed 6 bases and J 5 bases; nucleotides not matched to a gene: 8. The CDR3 spans 15 residues. The CDR3 protein is CASRLDRGRGETQYF. The CDR3 DNA is TGTGCCAGCAGACTGGACAGGGGGCGCGGGGAGACCCAGTACTTC.

The chain has TRBV5-4 and TRBJ1-2; maybe TRBD1 (6 bases). Germline CDR1 reads SGHNT; CDR2 reads YYREEE (reference sequence). Trimming stripped 0 bases from V and 4 bases from J, with 10 bases between. This CDR3 region has 14 residues. In nucleotides, the CDR3 is TGTGCCAGCAGCTTGGTGTCAGGGGTCTATGGCTACACCTTC. Its protein is CASSLVSGVYGYTF.

The CDR3 here is CASRALLADSYEQYF. The CDR3, as DNA: TGTGCCAGCAGAGCTTTGCTAGCGGATTCCTACGAGCAGTACTTC. The V gene is TRBV11-2, the J gene TRBJ2-7, with 7 bases identical to TRBD2. Germline V gives CDR1 SGHAT, CDR2 FQNNGV. This CDR3 is 15 amino acids long. With 6 bases clipped from V and 1 base from J, the junction kept 9 bases outside the gene matches.

The chain uses TRBV18 and TRBJ2-4, with D perhaps matching TRBD2 (5 bases). Trimming took off 2 bases at V and 3 bases at J, with 11 bases between the two ends. The length of the CDR3 is 15 residues. In germline, CDR1 is KGHSH, CDR2 LQKENI. CDR3 amino acids: CASSPTGRGKNIQYF. Here the CDR3 DNA reads TGTGCCAGCTCACCAACCGGTCGGGGCAAAAACATTCAGTACTTC. The full variable domain, completed using reference TRBV18 and TRBJ2-4, is NAGVMQNPRHLVRRRGQEARLRCSPMKGHSHVYWYRQLPEEGLKFMVYLQKENIIDESGMPKERFSAEFPKEGPSILRIQQVVRGDSAAYFCASSPTGRGKNIQYFGAGTRLSVL.

This chain joins TRBV7-9 and TRBJ2-7, with D tentatively TRBD2 (5 bases). Deletions cut 4 bases from V and 1 base from J, with 14 bases between. The CDR3 loop spans 15 amino acids. In germline, CDR1 is SEHNR, CDR2 FQNEAQ (reference sequence). CDR3 in amino acids: CASSSDLLLSYEQYF. DNA for the CDR3: TGTGCCAGCAGCTCGGACTTGCTTTTGTCCTACGAGCAGTACTTC.

The chain employs TRBV6-1 and TRBJ1-5, with D possibly TRBD1 on 6 matching bases. Trimming took off 2 bases at V and 4 bases at J, with 12 bases between the two ends. Per the germline V gene, CDR1 is MNHNS and CDR2 is SASEGT. The CDR3 sequence is 15 residues long. The CDR3 is CASSEWGGQNQPQHF. The CDR3 nucleotides read TGTGCCAGCAGTGAATGGGGGGGGCAAAATCAGCCCCAGCATTTT.

The gene calls are TRBV28 and TRBJ1-2; TRBD1 might be the D (6 bases). The CDR3 runs to 14 residues. The germline gives CDR1 MDHEN, CDR2 SYDVKM. Trimming shortened V by 2 bases and J by 5 bases, and 12 bases separated the two germline ends. CDR3 sequence reads: CASSLAGARYGYTF. DNA for the CDR3: TGTGCCAGCAGTTTAGCGGGGGCGCGGTATGGCTACACCTTC.

The gene calls are TRBV4-3 and TRBJ2-2, with 10 bases aligning to TRBD1. The CDR3 has 17 amino acids. Germline CDR1 LGHNA, CDR2 YSLEER. The J segment lost 6 bases and the V segment lost 1 base, leaving 8 bases of the junction unmatched. The CDR3 protein is CASSQVTGQGGAGELFF. In DNA, the CDR3 is TGCGCCAGCAGCCAAGTGACAGGACAGGGGGGCGCCGGGGAGCTGTTTTTT.